These 32 T cell receptor beta chains originate from one sample sequenced in a study of liver allograft versus peripheral blood T cells (TCRdb year 2020). Some background on the complete study: The study compared T cell receptor repertoires found within transplanted livers against repertoires in the peripheral blood of liver transplant recipients.

The listed sequencing device is Illumina MiSeq. TCRdb handled the public reads itself, with Q25 trimming in fastp and clone calling in MiXCR, and kept productive beta chains. Entries that share a CDR3 protein sequence are merged under the most common genes and DNA. For this sample the table gives approximately 15,000 distinct CDR3 sequences, of which about 20% were detected only once. The ten largest clones represent approximately 5.5% of the sample. The receptors here all came from a human patient who had a liver transplant. Some T cells may originate with the graft donor following a transplant.

The chain carries TRBV19 and TRBJ1-5; 7 positions agree with TRBD1. V lost 8 bases to trimming and J lost 0 bases; unmatched junction nucleotides: 7. The CDR3 extends over 15 amino acids. CDR1 and CDR2 (germline): LNHDA, SQIVND (reference sequence). CDR3: CASASGTVSNQPQHF. CDR3 nucleotide sequence: TGTGCCAGTGCTTCCGGGACAGTTAGCAATCAGCCCCAGCATTTT.

This clonotype showed up just once. This sequence joins TRBV6-5 and TRBJ1-2; TRBD1 might be the D (5 bases). The CDR3 runs to 12 residues. Germline lookup yields CDR1 MNHEY and CDR2 SVGAGI. Trimming stripped 7 bases from V and 8 bases from J, with 14 bases between. In DNA, the CDR3 is TGTGCCAGCATCGGACAAGGGAAGGGCTACACCTTC. Its translation: CASIGQGKGYTF.

This chain uses TRBV10-3 with TRBJ1-1; 7 bases match TRBD1. The trim removed 0 bases at V and 7 bases at J, leaving 8 bases unmatched. CDR1 is ENHRY and CDR2 is SYGVKD in the germline V gene. The CDR3 has 15 amino acids. CDR3 residues: CAISESQGVVGEAFF. DNA for the CDR3: TGTGCCATCAGTGAGTCCCAGGGGGTAGTAGGTGAAGCTTTCTTT.

The chain recombines TRBV30 with TRBJ1-5; tentative D call: TRBD1 (5 bases). Germline lookup yields CDR1 GTSNPN and CDR2 SVGIG (reference sequence). V was cut by 4 bases and J by 5 bases, with 12 bases left in between. The CDR3 is 13 amino acids. The CDR3 sequence is CAWTQGKDQPQHF. The DNA of the CDR3 is TGTGCCTGGACCCAGGGAAAGGATCAGCCCCAGCATTTT.

The CDR3 here is CASSSTHLTDTQYF. CDR3 DNA: TGTGCCAGCAGTTCGACTCACCTAACAGATACGCAGTATTTT. The chain recombines TRBV6-6 with TRBJ2-3; D gene uncertain. Germline loops: CDR1 MNHNY, CDR2 SVGAGI (reference sequence). Trimming stripped 4 bases from V and 3 bases from J, with 11 bases between. The CDR3 has 14 residues.

This clonotype was observed at least ten times. The rearrangement links TRBV6-5 to TRBJ2-3, with 7 bases lining up with TRBD1. The CDR3 has 19 amino acids. CDR1 is MNHEY and CDR2 is SVGAGI in the germline V gene. V was clipped by 2 bases and J by 4 bases; unmatched bases: 18. This chain's CDR3 is CASSYLTPRQGSRADTQYF. The CDR3 region has the DNA TGTGCCAGCAGTTACCTAACGCCCAGACAGGGCAGTAGGGCAGATACGCAGTATTTT.

This clonotype has only a few counts. The J gene is TRBJ2-7, the V gene TRBV6-6; TRBD1 agrees at 7 bases. With V trimmed by 5 bases and J by 6 bases, 1 base remained unmatched. Germline lookup yields CDR1 MNHNY and CDR2 SVGAGI (reference sequence). The CDR3 covers 11 residues. The CDR3, as DNA: TGTGCCAGCAGTGGACAGGTCGAGCAGTACTTC. The encoded protein is CASSGQVEQYF.

The sample holds many counts of this clonotype. J is TRBJ1-2 and V is TRBV19, with D tentatively TRBD1 (5 bases). The CDR3 spans 15 residues. Trimming took off 9 bases at V and 10 bases at J, with 27 bases between the two ends. Germline loops: CDR1 LNHDA, CDR2 SQIVND (reference sequence). CDR3 coding DNA: TGTGCCAGCTCTTTGGGACGGTTAGCCCCCCTTGACTACACCTTC. Translated: CASSLGRLAPLDYTF.

Regarding this clonotype: Since a much larger clone is just one base distant, this may be a read error. The chain is built from TRBV19 and TRBJ1-1; perhaps TRBD1 as D (5 bases). Germline loops: CDR1 LNHDA, CDR2 SQIVND (reference sequence). The CDR3 sequence is 12 residues long. As DNA, the CDR3 is TGTGCCAGTAGGAACCGGGACTCTGAAGCTATCTTT. This gives the protein CASRNRDSEAIF.

This clonotype qualifies as medium-sized (0.01 to 0.1%). The genes are TRBV6-5 and TRBJ1-2; D possibly corresponds to TRBD1 (6 bases). Germline-derived CDR1 and CDR2 are MNHEY and SVGAGI. V was shortened by 2 bases and J by 4 bases, with 11 bases between the two germline ends. This CDR3 is 14 amino acids long. Here the CDR3 DNA reads TGTGCCAGCAGTTACACAGCAGGGGCCTATGGCTACACCTTC. Translated, it gives CASSYTAGAYGYTF.

The rearrangement joins TRBV20-1 to TRBJ1-5; the D gene is possibly TRBD1 (6 bases). Germline-derived CDR1 and CDR2 are DFQATT and SNEGSKA (reference sequence). V was clipped by 4 bases and J by 2 bases, with 24 bases between them. The CDR3 sequence is 18 residues long. The CDR3, as DNA: TGCAGTGCTACCCTGACAGGACAAGCCAGTAGGGGCAATCAGCCCCAGCATTTT. Translated: CSATLTGQASRGNQPQHF.

The V gene is TRBV5-4, the J gene TRBJ2-5; D perhaps matches TRBD2 (7 bases). This CDR3 comprises 16 residues. Trimming removed 0 bases at V and 1 base at J, with 13 bases between. Germline values: CDR1 SGHNT, CDR2 YYREEE (reference sequence). CDR3 amino acids: CASSLGAGEGQETQYF. CDR3 DNA: TGTGCCAGCAGCTTGGGGGCAGGGGAGGGCCAAGAGACCCAGTACTTC.

This chain uses TRBV6-6 with TRBJ2-1, with 7 positions matching TRBD1. Looked up from germline, CDR1 is MNHNY and CDR2 is SVGAGI (reference sequence). The CDR3 contains 11 residues. The V and J ends lost 7 bases and 16 bases, in that order; junction bases with no gene match: 10. The CDR3 is CASTSNRGQFF. The DNA for the CDR3 is TGTGCCAGCACATCGAACAGGGGACAATTCTTC.

This clonotype is deemed medium-sized. V gene TRBV6-1 combines with J gene TRBJ1-4; unclear D gene. Trimming removed 7 bases at V and 5 bases at J, with 14 bases between. Germline V gene sequence: CDR1 MNHNS, CDR2 SASEGT. CDR3 length equals 14 residues. The CDR3 is CASTRSPSNEKLFF. For the CDR3, the DNA is TGTGCCAGCACAAGGAGCCCGAGCAATGAAAAACTGTTTTTT.

The rearrangement links TRBV30 to TRBJ1-5; the D is unclear. The CDR3 runs 15 residues. From germline, CDR1 is GTSNPN and CDR2 SVGIG (reference sequence). V dropped 0 bases and J dropped 0 bases, with 9 bases sitting between them. This chain's CDR3 is CAWSVGSSSNQPQHF. The CDR3 DNA reads as TGTGCCTGGAGTGTAGGTAGCTCTAGCAATCAGCCCCAGCATTTT.

This clonotype is deemed medium-sized. This sequence joins TRBV10-3 and TRBJ1-1; D is unresolved. CDR3 length: 14 amino acids. Trimming cost V 8 bases and J 2 bases, with 15 bases left between them. Germline V gene sequence: CDR1 ENHRY, CDR2 SYGVKD. CDR3 amino acids: CAIGRGPQNTEAFF. CDR3 sequence (DNA): TGTGCCATCGGTAGAGGACCGCAAAACACTGAAGCTTTCTTT.

The V gene is TRBV6-1, the J gene TRBJ1-1, with D perhaps TRBD1 (5 bases). CDR1 MNHNS and CDR2 SASEGT come from the germline V gene. CDR3 length: 14 residues. V was shortened by 2 bases and J by 2 bases, with 9 bases between the two germline ends. As DNA, the CDR3 is TGTGCCAGCAGTGAAATGCAGGGAAACACTGAAGCTTTCTTT. Translating it yields CASSEMQGNTEAFF.

The chain couples TRBV6-6 to TRBJ1-4; 11 positions agree with TRBD1. CDR1 is MNHNY and CDR2 is SVGAGI in the germline V gene (reference sequence). V dropped 6 bases and J dropped 8; count of bases not matched to a gene: 5. The CDR3 runs 14 residues. The CDR3 sequence: CASSQDRGREKLFF. The CDR3 DNA reads TGTGCCAGCAGCCAGGACAGGGGGCGCGAAAAACTGTTTTTT.

This clonotype was seen more than once but under ten times. The rearrangement uses TRBV10-3 and TRBJ2-7; no clear D gene. Between the trimmed V and J ends, which lost 4 bases and 5 bases, there was a span of 9 bases. CDR3 length equals 12 residues. Germline values: CDR1 ENHRY, CDR2 SYGVKD. The CDR3 loop reads CAISVSGHEQYF. The CDR3 bases are TGTGCCATCAGTGTGTCCGGTCACGAGCAGTACTTC.

By share, this clonotype ranks as medium-sized. V and J are TRBV18 and TRBJ1-1; maybe TRBD1 (5 bases). There are 16 residues in the CDR3. CDR1 is KGHSH, CDR2 LQKENI, per germline. V was cut by 3 bases and J by 0 bases, with 14 bases left in between. The CDR3 reads CASSPEAGLMNTEAFF. DNA of the CDR3: TGTGCCAGCTCACCTGAGGCAGGGCTCATGAACACTGAAGCTTTCTTT. Full variable domain (rest looked up from reference TRBV18 and TRBJ1-1): NAGVMQNPRHLVRRRGQEARLRCSPMKGHSHVYWYRQLPEEGLKFMVYLQKENIIDESGMPKERFSAEFPKEGPSILRIQQVVRGDSAAYFCASSPEAGLMNTEAFFGQGTRLTVV.

The V call is TRBV11-1, the J call TRBJ2-7, with D maybe TRBD1 (6 bases). Germline V gene data show CDR1 as SGHAT and CDR2 as FQDESV (reference sequence). The CDR3 has 15 residues. Trimming left V 5 bases short and J 5 bases short, with 19 bases between. The CDR3 loop reads CASSHNQGQVHEQYF. The CDR3 DNA is TGTGCCAGCAGCCACAACCAGGGGCAGGTCCACGAGCAGTACTTC. The full variable domain, completed using reference TRBV11-1 and TRBJ2-7, is EAEVAQSPRYKITEKSQAVAFWCDPISGHATLYWYRQILGQGPELLVQFQDESVVDDSQLPKDRFSAERLKGVDSTLKIQPAELGDSAMYLCASSHNQGQVHEQYFGPGTRLTVT.

This clonotype was found a few times. The CDR3: CASRRDSGSYGYTF. The CDR3 DNA sequence: TGTGCCAGCAGGCGGGACAGCGGGAGCTATGGCTACACCTTC. V usage is TRBV12-3 or TRBV12-4 and J usage is TRBJ1-2; 7 bases line up with TRBD1. The CDR3 covers 14 residues. Unmatched junction bases numbered 8, after V lost 6 bases and J lost 4 bases.

By share, this clonotype counts as medium-sized. V gene TRBV18 combines with J gene TRBJ1-4, with 9 positions matching TRBD1. J was trimmed by 0 bases and V by 1 base; bases with no gene match: 6. The CDR3 extends over 18 amino acids. The V gene's germline CDR1 is KGHSH and CDR2 LQKENI. The CDR3 DNA sequence: TGTGCCAGCTCACCACTGGACAGGGGCATTGCAACTAATGAAAAACTGTTTTTT. Translation gives CASSPLDRGIATNEKLFF.

Turning to this clonotype: Sequence at one end of the junction differs from germline and may be a read error. The chain is built from TRBV15 and TRBJ2-2; D might be TRBD1 or TRBD2, each matching 6 bases. The CDR3 has 14 amino acids. Germline CDR1 LNHNV, CDR2 YYDKDF (reference sequence). In DNA, the CDR3 is TGTGCCACCCGCCCGGGGGCGATATCCGGGGAGCCGTTTTTT. It codes for CATRPGAISGEPFF.

The rearrangement uses TRBV6-1 and TRBJ2-1; 7 positions match TRBD1. CDR3 length: 15 residues. V shed 5 bases, J shed 1 base, and the junction held 5 bases outside the gene matches. Germline assignment: CDR1 MNHNS and CDR2 SASEGT. CDR3 nucleotide sequence: TGTGCCAGCAGTTCTCTGACAGGGTCCTACAATGAGCAGTTCTTC. This sequence encodes CASSSLTGSYNEQFF.

The rearrangement joins TRBV5-4 to TRBJ1-2; 12 bases are a match to TRBD1. The germline V gene has CDR1 SGHNT and CDR2 YYREEE (reference sequence). The CDR3 loop spans 15 amino acids. V lost 0 bases, J lost 8 bases, and 5 bases stayed unmatched. The CDR3 here is CASSLARDRGRGYTF. The CDR3 nucleotides read TGTGCCAGCAGCTTGGCCCGGGACAGGGGGCGAGGCTACACCTTC.

By its share, this clonotype is medium-sized (0.01 to 0.1%). CDR3 residues: CASSTKRQPNNEKLFF. In DNA, the CDR3 is TGTGCCAGTAGTACTAAAAGACAGCCTAATAATGAAAAACTGTTTTTT. This chain links TRBV19 with TRBJ1-4; tentative D call: TRBD1 (5 bases). This CDR3 region has 16 residues. Germline V gene data show CDR1 as LNHDA and CDR2 as SQIVND (reference sequence). V lost 4 bases and J 4 bases, leaving 16 bases between the germline ends. Supplemented by reference TRBV19 and TRBJ1-4, the full variable domain reads DGGITQSPKYLFRKEGQNVTLSCEQNLNHDAMYWYRQDPGQGLRLIYYSQIVNDFQKGDIAEGYSVSREKKESFPLTVTSAQKNPTAFYLCASSTKRQPNNEKLFFGSGTQLSVL.

The genes are TRBV19 and TRBJ2-2, with TRBD2 matching over 11 bases. V gave up 5 bases and J gave up 5 bases; unmatched junction bases: 4. Germline loops: CDR1 LNHDA, CDR2 SQIVND (reference sequence). The CDR3 runs to 15 residues. The CDR3 sequence is CASSVGTSGTGELFF. Here the CDR3 DNA reads TGTGCCAGTAGTGTCGGGACTAGCGGTACCGGGGAGCTGTTTTTT.

This clonotype was recorded many times. CDR3 DNA sequence: TGTGCCAGCAGCCTTGGACAGGGCGGAGATTCACCCCTCCACTTT. It encodes CASSLGQGGDSPLHF. The V and J genes are TRBV14 and TRBJ1-6; 8 bases match TRBD1. Germline loops: CDR1 SGHDN, CDR2 FVKESK. V lost 4 bases to trimming and J lost 8 bases; unmatched junction nucleotides: 7. The CDR3 has 15 residues.

In its sample, this clonotype ranks as medium-sized (0.01 to 0.1%). CDR3 sequence (DNA): TGTGCCAGTAGTATAGCTGTTCAGCGGGGTGAAAAACTGTTTTTT. This codes for CASSIAVQRGEKLFF. V usage is TRBV19 and J usage is TRBJ1-4, with no clear D. Looked up from germline, CDR1 is LNHDA and CDR2 is SQIVND (reference sequence). The V end lost 1 base, the J end lost 7 bases, and 13 bases lay between the germline ends. This CDR3 is 15 amino acids long.

Within the sample, this clonotype is medium-sized. The chain joins TRBV6-5 to TRBJ1-5; possible D gene TRBD1, 6 bases. The V gene's germline CDR1 is MNHEY and CDR2 SVGAGI. This CDR3 comprises 14 residues. The V gene lost 0 bases and the J gene lost 7 bases, with 10 bases spanning the gap. CDR3 coding DNA: TGTGCCAGCAGTTACTCGAGTCAGGGGCAGCCCCAGCATTTT. This gives the protein CASSYSSQGQPQHF.

This clonotype was detected a few times. The chain uses TRBV30 and TRBJ1-2; possibly TRBD1 for D (5 bases). The CDR3 runs to 12 residues. Germline lookup yields CDR1 GTSNPN and CDR2 SVGIG (reference sequence). The V end was cut by 4 bases, the J end by 3 bases, with 9 bases between. The CDR3 here is CAWNPGHYGYTF. The CDR3 nucleotides read TGTGCCTGGAATCCGGGACACTATGGCTACACCTTC.